This T cell receptor beta chain was identified during a study of T cell changes during pregnancy in multiple sclerosis. Using immunoSEQ multiplex PCR, the repertoire was profiled, and TCRdb retains in-frame clones only, with some absent. The data contain 40,000 to 50,000 clones, about 94% of them singletons. With 2 bases removed from V and 2 bases from J, the gap between germline ends came to 7 bases. The germline CDR1 and CDR2 sequences are MNHEY and SMNVEV (reference sequence). This CDR3 comprises 13 residues. V is TRBV27 and J is TRBJ2-7, with D possibly matching TRBD2 (5 bases). The origin of this receptor is a female donor with multiple sclerosis, enrolled in a pregnancy study. Sample: CD8+ T cells from peripheral blood mononuclear cells, taken in the first trimester of pregnancy. CDR3: CASSLRRTYEQYF. CDR3 nucleotides: TGTGCCAGCAGTTTAAGGAGGACCTACGAGCAGTACTTC.